This T cell receptor beta chain was captured by sequencing in a study of blood T cell repertoires in COVID-19. Original analysis: Using reference gene primer amplification, nucleated cell counts were estimated. Sequencing was performed with immunoSEQ multiplex PCR; in TCRdb, only in-frame clones are kept and a portion is missing. For V, J and clone size, that table is used; D and trimming come from the DNA. The data show 150,000 to 200,000 clones, with around 89% seen just once and 1.5% to 2% held by the top ten. The ends lost 4 bases at V and 4 bases at J; junction bases unmatched: 1. This CDR3 region has 14 residues. CDR1 is MNHEY and CDR2 is SMNVEV in the germline V gene (reference sequence).

The chain is built from TRBV27 and TRBJ2-1, with 10 nucleotides matching TRBD2. Source material: peripheral blood. This clonotype originated in a young man who had recovered from COVID-19. The CDR3 loop reads CASSSSGSYNEQFF. DNA for the CDR3: TGTGCCAGCAGTTCTAGCGGGAGTTACAATGAGCAGTTCTTC.